This T cell receptor beta chain originates from a study of healthy donors' naive CD4 and CD8 T cells. Overall study findings and caveats: Naive CD4+ and CD8+ cells reportedly differed in usage of most V and J genes.

Starting from 500 ng of total RNA, TCR libraries were made with linear amplification. TCRdb independently ran MiXCR on the reads; one entry per CDR3 protein. The sample lists approximately 180,000 distinct CDR3 sequences, about 70% occurring once. On this clonotype: Its antigen is undetermined.

The CDR3 is 13 residues long. Per the germline V gene, CDR1 is MNHNS and CDR2 is SASEGT. Trimming took off 7 bases at V and 7 bases at J, with 16 bases between the two ends. This sequence was found in a pool of human donors in good health; the sample pools cells from several healthy donors. The rearrangement links TRBV6-1 to TRBJ1-2; D is possibly TRBD1 (6 bases). The specimen sequenced was naive CD4+ and CD8+ T cells sorted from blood, pooled from several donors. CDR3 loop: CASMAGVSVGYTF. CDR3 DNA: TGTGCCAGCATGGCAGGGGTGTCTGTTGGCTACACCTTC.